The 20 T cell receptor beta chains in this list originate from one sample, sequenced in a study of response to subunit inactivated influenza vaccine (dated by TCRdb to the late 2010s). The library was prepared using RT-PCR. These reads were obtained on an Illumina HiSeq 2500. TCRdb's own reprocessing of the public reads used fastp at Q25 and MiXCR and kept productive beta chains. Rows matching on CDR3 protein sequence are summarized as one entry with the most common DNA and genes. Across this sample there are approximately 700,000 distinct CDR3 sequences, with approximately 14% seen only once. The top ten constitute about 9.9% of the sample. Sequencing was performed on PBMCs from blood, taken about 11 days after vaccination. Receptors originate from a man aged 45 to 65 who received an inactivated influenza vaccine. Donor details come from another sample of the same person, matched by shared clones.

The chain joins TRBV6-1 to TRBJ2-1; D not resolved. The CDR3 loop spans 12 amino acids. V dropped 1 base and J dropped 5 bases, with 3 bases sitting between them. Germline V CDR1 and CDR2: MNHNS, SASEGT. The CDR3 coding sequence is TGTGCCAGCAGTGAAGGGCACAATGAGCAGTTCTTC. Its translation: CASSEGHNEQFF.

This clonotype has more than one count but fewer than ten. The chain couples TRBV20-1 to TRBJ2-7; TRBD2 is a possible D gene (5 bases). There are 13 residues in the CDR3. Germline lookup yields CDR1 DFQATT and CDR2 SNEGSKA (reference sequence). Trimming stripped 0 bases from V and 2 bases from J, with 8 bases between. The CDR3: CSARDGNAYEQYF. CDR3 DNA: TGCAGTGCTAGAGACGGGAATGCCTACGAGCAGTACTTC.

The V and J genes are TRBV6-5 and TRBJ2-6, with D hard to call. The V and J ends lost 0 bases and 0 bases respectively, with 15 bases between them. The CDR3 covers 19 residues. CDR1 and CDR2 from the germline V gene are MNHEY and SVGAGI. The CDR3: CASSYSAVGSLSGANVLTF. The CDR3 coding sequence is TGTGCCAGCAGTTACTCGGCGGTAGGGTCCCTCTCTGGGGCCAACGTCCTGACTTTC.

The chain carries TRBV7-9 and TRBJ2-7; D might be TRBD2 (7 bases). The CDR3 is made up of 15 amino acids. Trimming took off 5 bases at V and 6 bases at J, with 20 bases between the two ends. Germline V CDR1 and CDR2: SEHNR, FQNEAQ (reference sequence). CDR3 nucleotides: TGTGCCAGCAGCCCCAGTGTCGGGGGGCTCGGCGAGCAGTACTTC. This codes for CASSPSVGGLGEQYF.

The V call is TRBV2, the J call TRBJ2-7; D is unclear. CDR1 and CDR2 from the germline V gene are SNHLY and FYNNEI. V was shortened by 3 bases and J by 5 bases, with 14 bases between the two germline ends. The CDR3 spans 14 residues. CDR3 bases: TGTGCCAGCAGTGAGAACAACGCCGTCCACGAGCAGTACTTC. This translates into CASSENNAVHEQYF. Full variable domain (rest looked up from reference TRBV2 and TRBJ2-7): EPEVTQTPSHQVTQMGQEVILRCVPISNHLYFYWYRQILGQKVEFLVSFYNNEISEKSEIFDDQFSVERPDGSNFTLKIRSTKLEDSAMYFCASSENNAVHEQYFGPGTRLTVT.

This clonotype was picked up many times. V gene TRBV20-1 combines with J gene TRBJ1-1, with TRBD1 identical over 9 bases. This CDR3 is built from 14 residues. Germline-derived CDR1 and CDR2 are DFQATT and SNEGSKA (reference sequence). Trimming took 0 bases from V and 11 from J; bases not matched to a gene: 10. This CDR3 is CSARESTRTGEAFF. CDR3 sequence (DNA): TGCAGTGCTAGAGAATCGACGAGGACAGGGGAGGCTTTCTTT.

The chain has TRBV27 and TRBJ1-3, with D unclear. Trimming stripped 5 bases from V and 3 bases from J, with 8 bases between. CDR3 size: 13 residues. CDR1 is MNHEY, CDR2 SMNVEV, per germline (reference sequence). CDR3 in DNA: TGTGCCAGCAGTGGAGGTATTGGAAACACCATATATTTT. It specifies CASSGGIGNTIYF.

This clonotype was found many times. The chain joins TRBV2 to TRBJ2-7; 12 bases map to TRBD2. Germline values: CDR1 SNHLY, CDR2 FYNNEI. CDR3 length: 17 residues. The junction had 9 bases not matched to a gene; V was cut back by 6 bases and J by 0 bases. The CDR3 region is CASSRTSGISPSYEQYF. CDR3 bases: TGTGCCAGCAGCCGGACTAGCGGGATTTCCCCCTCCTACGAGCAGTACTTC.

CDR3 sequence: CASSQEYAGGPMSGDTQYF. The DNA for the CDR3 is TGCGCCAGCAGCCAAGAATATGCGGGAGGGCCGATGTCTGGAGATACGCAGTATTTT. The rearrangement joins TRBV4-3 to TRBJ2-3, with 9 bases matching TRBD2. In germline, CDR1 is LGHNA, CDR2 YSLEER. Trimming took 0 bases from V and 5 from J; bases not matched to a gene: 15. This CDR3 has 19 residues.

The rearrangement joins TRBV4-3 to TRBJ1-2; TRBD1 is a possible D gene (6 bases). Germline V gene lookup returns CDR1 LGHNA and CDR2 YSLEER. The germline V and J ends were trimmed by 5 bases and 4 bases, with 14 bases remaining between them. The CDR3 sequence is 14 residues long. CDR3 loop: CASSYYLGGYGYTF. In DNA form, the CDR3 reads TGCGCCAGCAGCTACTACTTAGGGGGCTATGGCTACACCTTC.

This clonotype was seen a handful of times. The chain employs TRBV11-2 and TRBJ2-7, with D maybe TRBD1 (5 bases). V shed 1 base and J shed 5 bases, with 15 bases lying between them. This CDR3 is 15 amino acids long. Germline CDR1 is SGHAT and CDR2 is FQNNGV. CDR3 bases: TGTGCCAGCAGCTTAGGCCAGGGTTATCCTAACGAGCAGTACTTC. It codes for CASSLGQGYPNEQYF.

V and J are TRBV13 and TRBJ2-7; maybe TRBD2 (6 bases). Germline values: CDR1 PRHDT, CDR2 FYEKMQ (reference sequence). The V end was cut by 4 bases, the J end by 6 bases, with 19 bases between. The CDR3 is 15 amino acids. As DNA, the CDR3 is TGTGCCAGCAGCTCGCCGGGGGAGTCCAAACGCGAGCAGTACTTC. Protein: CASSSPGESKREQYF.

This clonotype was detected only a few times. The rearrangement joins TRBV4-2 to TRBJ1-1; 7 bases match TRBD1. The CDR3 length is 15 residues. Germline CDR1 reads LGHNA; CDR2 reads YNFKEQ. The V segment lost 1 base and the J segment 3 bases; nucleotides outside the gene matches: 5. CDR3 nucleotide sequence: TGTGCCAGCAGCCAAGTGGGGCAGGGGGACACTGAAGCTTTCTTT. This codes for CASSQVGQGDTEAFF.

This chain joins TRBV6-2 or TRBV6-3 and TRBJ1-1; tentative D call: TRBD1 (5 bases). This CDR3 is built from 15 residues. V gave up 4 bases and J gave up 1 base, with 13 bases separating them. The germline gives CDR1 MNHEY, CDR2 SVGEGT. CDR3 amino acids: CASSSTAGENTEAFF. The CDR3 coding sequence is TGTGCCAGCAGTTCGACGGCGGGGGAGAACACTGAAGCTTTCTTT.

This clonotype has only a few counts. The chain has TRBV6-2 or TRBV6-3 and TRBJ2-1; 9 positions match TRBD2. CDR1 and CDR2 from the germline V gene are MNHEY and SVGEGT. J gave up 8 bases and V 0 bases, and 11 bases lay outside the gene matches. This CDR3 is 17 amino acids long. This CDR3 reads CASSYSRNAGGGDEQFF. Written as DNA, the CDR3 is TGTGCCAGCAGTTACTCGAGGAACGCGGGGGGGGGCGATGAGCAGTTCTTC.

This clonotype was counted between two and nine times. The V call is TRBV12-3 or TRBV12-4, the J call TRBJ1-5, with D possibly matching TRBD1 (6 bases). This CDR3 has 16 amino acids. V was trimmed by 4 bases and J by 3 bases, leaving 16 bases between them. The CDR3 region has the DNA TGTGCCAGCAGTTCCGGGACACTCTTCAACAATCAGCCCCAGCATTTT. Translated: CASSSGTLFNNQPQHF.

This clonotype was found a few times. The chain combines TRBV20-1 with TRBJ2-7; 7 bases align to TRBD1. CDR1 is DFQATT and CDR2 is SNEGSKA in the germline V gene (reference sequence). The CDR3 extends over 15 amino acids. J gave up 7 bases and V 5 bases, and 17 bases lay outside the gene matches. In nucleotides, the CDR3 is TGCAGTGCTGCAGAGTACAGGGGATCTCCTACGGAGCAGTACTTC. Its translation is CSAAEYRGSPTEQYF.

The V call is TRBV28, the J call TRBJ2-7; TRBD2 matches 8 bases. Germline assignment: CDR1 MDHEN and CDR2 SYDVKM. The V gene end was trimmed by 3 bases and the J gene end by 3 bases; junction bases not matched to a gene: 7. The CDR3 sequence is 15 residues long. The CDR3 loop reads CASSFLWRGDYEQYF. Here the CDR3 DNA reads TGTGCCAGCAGTTTTCTCTGGCGGGGGGACTACGAGCAGTACTTC.

This clonotype was observed many times. The genes are TRBV28 and TRBJ2-2; no clear D gene. V was shortened by 11 bases and J by 4 bases, with 11 bases between the two germline ends. The CDR3 has 12 amino acids. Germline lookup yields CDR1 MDHEN and CDR2 SYDVKM. The CDR3 DNA is TGTGCCTCACGGGTCGGCACCGGGGAGCTGTTTTTT. This sequence encodes CASRVGTGELFF.

The chain joins TRBV12-3 or TRBV12-4 to TRBJ2-7; TRBD1 matches at 7 bases. V was clipped by 6 bases and J by 2 bases; unmatched bases: 4. This CDR3 has 13 amino acids. The CDR3 nucleotides read TGTGCCAGCAGGATCACAGGGGCCTACGAGCAGTACTTC. It yields the protein CASRITGAYEQYF.